This entry concerns a single T cell receptor (beta chain). Its specificity is unknown. CDR3 length equals 14 residues. Trimming removed 5 bases from V and 8 bases from J; junction bases left unmatched: 7. Germline CDR1 reads SGHTA; CDR2 reads FQGTGA. The data were taken from a study of cytomegalovirus exposure and HLA in healthy donors. General study findings and limits: Previous analysis showed most TCR beta V segments were productive about 90% or about 30% of the time.

PCR primers comprised 60 Vbeta and 13 Jbeta primers. Clones were sequenced by immunoSEQ multiplex PCR, and TCRdb holds only the in-frame ones, with some missing. The sample includes 180,000 or so clones, more than 60% seen only once; the top ten take less than 9.5%. The sequencing sample was made of PBMCs. The TCR was taken from a middle-aged woman in good health and CMV-seropositive. The chain recombines TRBV7-3 with TRBJ2-1; 9 bases fit TRBD2. The CDR3 is CASSVTGTSHEQFF. DNA for the CDR3: TGTGCCAGCAGCGTCACCGGGACTAGCCATGAGCAGTTCTTC.